These T cell receptor beta chains were read from a single sample in a study of blood T cell repertoires in COVID-19. Some clones are missing from TCRdb's copy, which holds only in-frame ones; the method was immunoSEQ multiplex PCR. The table records 390,000 or so clones, roughly 90% of them present only once. The sequencing input was peripheral blood. Receptors originate from a woman aged 25-40 years with COVID-19, enrolled during active disease. CDR3s include the opening cysteine and the closing phenylalanine or tryptophan. Clone size is given for some rows only: seen once, a few or many times, or a class if the clone is expanded.

clone_size v_call cdr3_aa
- TRBV30 CAWSATGPPQPQHF
- TRBV12-5 CASALQEVPQYF
- TRBV5-1 CASSLGSSYNEQFF
- TRBV5-1 CASSLGTALNLVEAFF
- TRBV4-1 CASSGREGSGANVLTF
- TRBV7-9 CASSLEPTGNGSNQPQHF
- TRBV4-1 CASSQLALAGAVHF
- TRBV25-1 CASSEFGGQGGGYTF
- TRBV11-2 CASSVTGIGYEQYF
- TRBV4-1 CASSHADTQYF
- TRBV5-1 CASSPYLPDTSYEQYF
- TRBV4-3 CASSQDGQTTDTQYF
- TRBV12-3/TRBV12-4 CASRPGTNEKLFF
- TRBV4-1 CASSQWSGIQETQYF
- TRBV6-5 CASSDRGGWSPLHF
- TRBV10-3 CAISETGGGNEQFF
once TRBV21-1 CASSKGTGVYEQYF
- TRBV28 CASSFWQQGRETQYF
- TRBV27 CASIPDRGNTEAFF